This T cell receptor (beta chain) was identified in a study of shared clonotypes between healthy human individuals. About the research overall: The study used three CD4 naive, three CD4 memory, two CD8 naive and one CD8 memory plate per donor.

Libraries were prepared by immunoSEQ multiplex PCR; TCRdb keeps only in-frame clonotypes and omits some of them. The sample shows 2,500,000 or so clones, just under 95% of them seen only once. Study observations and caveats: The study found lower generation probabilities in non-shared clonotypes than in those shared by all four donors.

The CDR3 sequence is 15 residues long. Trimming left V 0 bases short and J 2 bases short, with 10 bases between. CDR1 KGHSH and CDR2 LQKENI come from the germline V gene. Worth noting for this clone: As yet, its antigen is unknown.

The receptor's source is a man aged 18 to 30 in good health. Some clones in this sample may be carry-over from other donors' samples. The sequenced sample consisted of naive CD4+ T cells from PBMCs. The subset here: CD45RA+ positively selected. J is TRBJ1-1 and V is TRBV18; D ambiguous. CDR3: CASSPPGSLNTEAFF. DNA of the CDR3: TGTGCCAGCTCACCACCCGGGTCATTAAACACTGAAGCTTTCTTT.